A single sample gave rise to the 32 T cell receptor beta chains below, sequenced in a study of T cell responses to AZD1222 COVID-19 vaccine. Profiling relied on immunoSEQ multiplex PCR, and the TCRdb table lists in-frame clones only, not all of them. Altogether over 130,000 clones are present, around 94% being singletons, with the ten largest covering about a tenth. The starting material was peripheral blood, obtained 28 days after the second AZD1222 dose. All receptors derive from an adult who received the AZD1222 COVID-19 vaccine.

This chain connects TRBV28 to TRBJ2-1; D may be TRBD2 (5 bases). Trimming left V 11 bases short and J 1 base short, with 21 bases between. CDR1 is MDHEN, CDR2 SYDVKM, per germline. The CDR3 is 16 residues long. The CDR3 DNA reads TGTGCCGCCTCTAGGGAGAGATTTCAATCCTACAATGAGCAGTTCTTC. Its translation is CAASRERFQSYNEQFF. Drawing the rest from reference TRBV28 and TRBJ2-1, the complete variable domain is DVKVTQSSRYLVKRTGEKVFLECVQDMDHENMFWYRQDPGLGLRLIYFSYDVKMKEKGDIPEGYSVSREKKERFSLILESASTNQTSMYLCAASRERFQSYNEQFFGPGTRLTVL.

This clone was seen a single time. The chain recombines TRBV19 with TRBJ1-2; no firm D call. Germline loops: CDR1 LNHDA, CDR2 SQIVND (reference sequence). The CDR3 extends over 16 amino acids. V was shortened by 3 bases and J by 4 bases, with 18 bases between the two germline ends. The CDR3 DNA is TGTGCCAGTAGTATTACTCTGGAGCGGCCTCCCTATGGCTACACCTTC. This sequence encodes CASSITLERPPYGYTF.

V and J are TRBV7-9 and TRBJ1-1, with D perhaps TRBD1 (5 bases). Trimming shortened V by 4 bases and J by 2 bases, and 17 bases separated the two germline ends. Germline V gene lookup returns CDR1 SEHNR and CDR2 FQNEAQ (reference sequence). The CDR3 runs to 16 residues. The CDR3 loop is CASSSSGWDRNTEAFF. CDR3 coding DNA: TGTGCCAGCAGCTCCTCCGGATGGGACCGAAACACTGAAGCTTTCTTT.

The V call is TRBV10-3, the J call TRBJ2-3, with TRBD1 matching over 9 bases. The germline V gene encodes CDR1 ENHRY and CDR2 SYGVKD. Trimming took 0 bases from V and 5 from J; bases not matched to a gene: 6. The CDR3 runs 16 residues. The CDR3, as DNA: TGTGCCATCAGTGAGTCTTGGGACAGGGTCGGAGATACGCAGTATTTT. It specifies CAISESWDRVGDTQYF.

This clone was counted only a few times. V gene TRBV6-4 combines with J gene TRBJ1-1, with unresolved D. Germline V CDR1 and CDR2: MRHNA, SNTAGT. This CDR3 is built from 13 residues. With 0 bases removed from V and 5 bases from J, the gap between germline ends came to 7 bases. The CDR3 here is CASSDSSLTEAFF. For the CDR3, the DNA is TGTGCCAGCAGTGACTCTTCTCTGACTGAAGCTTTCTTT.

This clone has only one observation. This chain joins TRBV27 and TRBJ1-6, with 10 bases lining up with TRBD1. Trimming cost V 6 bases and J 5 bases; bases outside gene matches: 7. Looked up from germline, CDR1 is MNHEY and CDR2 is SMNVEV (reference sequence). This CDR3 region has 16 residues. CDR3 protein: CASRRPGTGDNSPLHF. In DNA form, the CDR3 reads TGTGCCAGCAGGCGACCCGGGACAGGGGATAATTCACCCCTCCACTTT.

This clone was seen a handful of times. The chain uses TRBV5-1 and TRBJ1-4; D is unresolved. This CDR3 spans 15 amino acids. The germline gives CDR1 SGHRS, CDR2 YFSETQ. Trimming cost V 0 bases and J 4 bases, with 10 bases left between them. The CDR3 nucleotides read TGCGCCAGCAGCTTGGGTGGCAGCCTTAATGAAAAACTGTTTTTT. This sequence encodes CASSLGGSLNEKLFF.

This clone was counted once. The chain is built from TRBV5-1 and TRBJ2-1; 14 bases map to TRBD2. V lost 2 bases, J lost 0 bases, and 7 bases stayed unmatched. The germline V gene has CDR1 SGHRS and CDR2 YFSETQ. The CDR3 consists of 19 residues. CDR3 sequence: CASSLYRLAGGSSYNEQFF. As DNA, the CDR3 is TGCGCCAGCAGCTTATATCGACTAGCGGGGGGGAGCTCCTACAATGAGCAGTTCTTC.

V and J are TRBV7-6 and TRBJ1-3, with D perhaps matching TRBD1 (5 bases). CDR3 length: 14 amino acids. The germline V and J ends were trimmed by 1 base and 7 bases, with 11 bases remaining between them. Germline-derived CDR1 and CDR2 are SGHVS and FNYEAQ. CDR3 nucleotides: TGTGCCAGCAGCTTAGGGCAGGGTGGTAACACCATATATTTT. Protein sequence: CASSLGQGGNTIYF.

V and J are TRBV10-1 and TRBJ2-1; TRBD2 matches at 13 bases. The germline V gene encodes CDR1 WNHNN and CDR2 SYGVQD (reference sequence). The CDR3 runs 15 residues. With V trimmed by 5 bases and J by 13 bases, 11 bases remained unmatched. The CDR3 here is CASSSFSGTSGVQFF. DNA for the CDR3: TGCGCCAGCAGTTCCTTTTCCGGGACTAGCGGGGTTCAGTTCTTC.

The CDR3 here is CASSFGTGKTEAFF. The CDR3, as DNA: TGTGCCAGCAGTTTTGGGACAGGGAAAACTGAAGCTTTCTTT. The rearrangement links TRBV27 to TRBJ1-1; 9 nucleotides agree with TRBD1. Germline CDR1 MNHEY, CDR2 SMNVEV (reference sequence). This CDR3 has 14 amino acids. V lost 3 bases and J lost 5; bases outside the gene matches: 4.

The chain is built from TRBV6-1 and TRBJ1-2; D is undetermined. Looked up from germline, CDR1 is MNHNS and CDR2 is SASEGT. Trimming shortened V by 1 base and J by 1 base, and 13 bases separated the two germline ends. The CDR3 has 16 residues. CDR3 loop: CASSEGGAWVNYGYTF. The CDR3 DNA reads TGTGCCAGCAGTGAAGGGGGAGCCTGGGTTAACTATGGCTACACCTTC.

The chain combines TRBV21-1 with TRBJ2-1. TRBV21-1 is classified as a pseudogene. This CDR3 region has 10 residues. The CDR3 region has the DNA TGTGCCAGCAGCATCCATGAGCAGTTCTTC. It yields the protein CASSIHEQFF.

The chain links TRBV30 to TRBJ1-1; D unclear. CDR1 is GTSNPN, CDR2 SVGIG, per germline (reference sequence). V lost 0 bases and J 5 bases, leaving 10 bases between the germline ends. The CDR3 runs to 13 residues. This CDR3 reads CAWSVQEATEAFF. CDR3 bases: TGTGCCTGGAGTGTTCAGGAAGCGACTGAAGCTTTCTTT.

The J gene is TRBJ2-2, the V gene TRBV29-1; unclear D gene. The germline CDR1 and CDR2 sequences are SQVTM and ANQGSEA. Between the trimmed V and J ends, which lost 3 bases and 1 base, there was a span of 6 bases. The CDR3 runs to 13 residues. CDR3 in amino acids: CSVETGNTGELFF. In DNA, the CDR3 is TGCAGCGTTGAGACCGGGAACACCGGGGAGCTGTTTTTT.

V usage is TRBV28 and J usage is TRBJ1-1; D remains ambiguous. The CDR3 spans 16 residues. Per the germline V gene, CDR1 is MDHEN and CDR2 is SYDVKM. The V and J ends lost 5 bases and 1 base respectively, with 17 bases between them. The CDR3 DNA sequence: TGTGCCAGCAGTACTGCGGGAAGGAGAAGGAACACTGAAGCTTTCTTT. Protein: CASSTAGRRRNTEAFF.

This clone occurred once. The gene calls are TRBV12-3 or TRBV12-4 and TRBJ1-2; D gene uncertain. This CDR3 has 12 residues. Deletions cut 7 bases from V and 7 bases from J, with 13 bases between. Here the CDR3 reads CASTPGVGGYTF. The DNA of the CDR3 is TGTGCCAGCACCCCCGGGGTAGGTGGCTACACCTTC.

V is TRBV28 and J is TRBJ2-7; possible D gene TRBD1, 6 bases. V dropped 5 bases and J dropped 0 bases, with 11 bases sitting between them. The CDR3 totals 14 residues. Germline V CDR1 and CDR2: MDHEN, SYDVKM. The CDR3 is CASSLQQGSYEQYV. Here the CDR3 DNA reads TGTGCCAGCAGTCTCCAACAGGGCTCCTACGAGCAGTACGTC.

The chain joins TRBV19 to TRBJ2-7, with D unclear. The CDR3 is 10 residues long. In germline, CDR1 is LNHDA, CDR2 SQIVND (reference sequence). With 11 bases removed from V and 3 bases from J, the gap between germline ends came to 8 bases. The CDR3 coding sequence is TGTGCCTGCGGCGACTACGAGCAGTACTTC. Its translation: CACGDYEQYF. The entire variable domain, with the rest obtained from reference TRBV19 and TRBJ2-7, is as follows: DGGITQSPKYLFRKEGQNVTLSCEQNLNHDAMYWYRQDPGQGLRLIYYSQIVNDFQKGDIAEGYSVSREKKESFPLTVTSAQKNPTAFYLCACGDYEQYFGPGTRLTVT.

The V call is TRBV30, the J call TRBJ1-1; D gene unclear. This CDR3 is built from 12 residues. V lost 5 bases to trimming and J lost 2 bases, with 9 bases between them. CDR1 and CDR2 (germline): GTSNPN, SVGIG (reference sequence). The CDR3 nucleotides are TGTGCCTGGGACGGACGAAACACTGAAGCTTTCTTT. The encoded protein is CAWDGRNTEAFF.

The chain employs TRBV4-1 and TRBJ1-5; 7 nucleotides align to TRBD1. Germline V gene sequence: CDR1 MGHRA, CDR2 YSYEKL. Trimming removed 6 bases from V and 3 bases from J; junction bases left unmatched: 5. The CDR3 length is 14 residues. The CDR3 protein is CASRETGLNQPQHF. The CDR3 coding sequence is TGCGCCAGCAGGGAGACAGGGCTCAATCAGCCCCAGCATTTT.

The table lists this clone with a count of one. The CDR3 DNA reads as TGTGCCAGTAGTCTACGACTTAGCGGCGATGAGCAGTTCTTC. It encodes CASSLRLSGDEQFF. This sequence joins TRBV19 and TRBJ2-1, with D tentatively TRBD2 (6 bases). Germline V lookup: CDR1 LNHDA, CDR2 SQIVND (reference sequence). The germline V and J ends were trimmed by 5 bases and 8 bases, with 16 bases remaining between them. CDR3 size: 14 residues.

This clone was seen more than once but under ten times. This CDR3 reads CASSQTGQLEAFF. The CDR3 DNA reads TGTGCCAGCTCCCAGACGGGGCAGCTAGAAGCTTTCTTT. This chain links TRBV18 with TRBJ1-1; D might be TRBD1 (5 bases). V lost 6 bases and J 8 bases, leaving 16 bases between the germline ends. The germline V gene encodes CDR1 KGHSH and CDR2 LQKENI. The CDR3 contains 13 residues.

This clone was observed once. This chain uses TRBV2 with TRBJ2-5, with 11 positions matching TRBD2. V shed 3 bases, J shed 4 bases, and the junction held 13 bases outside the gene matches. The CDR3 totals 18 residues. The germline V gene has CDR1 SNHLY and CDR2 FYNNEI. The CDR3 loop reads CASSEPTASGRRGETQYF. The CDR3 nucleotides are TGTGCCAGCAGTGAGCCCACGGCTAGCGGGAGGAGGGGAGAGACCCAGTACTTC.

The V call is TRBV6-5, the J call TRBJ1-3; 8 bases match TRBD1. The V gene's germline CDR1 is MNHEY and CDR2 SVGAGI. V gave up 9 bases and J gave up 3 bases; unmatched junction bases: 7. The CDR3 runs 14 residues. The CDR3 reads CASFPGQVGNTIYF. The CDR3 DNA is TGTGCCAGTTTTCCGGGACAGGTTGGAAACACCATATATTTT.

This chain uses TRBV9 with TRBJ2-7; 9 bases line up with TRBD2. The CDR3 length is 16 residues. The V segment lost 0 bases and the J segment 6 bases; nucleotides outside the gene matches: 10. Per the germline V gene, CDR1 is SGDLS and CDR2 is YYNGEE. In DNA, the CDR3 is TGTGCCAGCAGCGTAGCCCCGGCTAGCGGGATCCGCGAGCAGTACTTC. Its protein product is CASSVAPASGIREQYF.

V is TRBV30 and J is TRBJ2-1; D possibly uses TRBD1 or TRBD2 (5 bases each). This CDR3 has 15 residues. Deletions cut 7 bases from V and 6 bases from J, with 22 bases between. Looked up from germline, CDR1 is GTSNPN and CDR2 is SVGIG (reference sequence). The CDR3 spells CAFYPRDPRFNEQFF. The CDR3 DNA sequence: TGTGCCTTTTACCCCCGGGACCCCCGGTTCAATGAGCAGTTCTTC.

The CDR3 loop is CASSQVGRGRVNYGYTF. In nucleotides, the CDR3 is TGCGCCAGCAGCCAAGTTGGTCGGGGACGGGTTAACTATGGCTACACCTTC. This sequence joins TRBV4-1 and TRBJ1-2; the D gene is possibly TRBD1 (5 bases). Between the trimmed V and J ends, which lost 1 base and 1 base, there was a span of 16 bases. Germline-derived CDR1 and CDR2 are MGHRA and YSYEKL. This CDR3 region has 17 residues.

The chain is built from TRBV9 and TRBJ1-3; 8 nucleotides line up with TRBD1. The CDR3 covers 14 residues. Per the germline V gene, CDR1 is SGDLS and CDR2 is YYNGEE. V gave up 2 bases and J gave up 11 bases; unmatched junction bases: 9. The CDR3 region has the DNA TGTGCCAGCAGCGTTCGGACAGGGATGACTTCCATATATTTT. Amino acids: CASSVRTGMTSIYF. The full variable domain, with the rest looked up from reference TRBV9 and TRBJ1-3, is DSGVTQTPKHLITATGQRVTLRCSPRSGDLSVYWYQQSLDQGLQFLIQYYNGEERAKGNILERFSAQQFPDLHSELNLSSLELGDSALYFCASSVRTGMTSIYFGEGSWLTVV.

CDR3 sequence: CASSSRDANSGANVLTF. The CDR3 DNA follows: TGTGCCAGTAGTTCTCGGGACGCTAACTCTGGGGCCAACGTCCTGACTTTC. The V gene is TRBV19, the J gene TRBJ2-6; D might be TRBD1 or TRBD2, each matching 5 bases. CDR1 and CDR2 from the germline V gene are LNHDA and SQIVND (reference sequence). Trimming took 5 bases from V and 0 from J, leaving 14 bases between them. The CDR3 totals 17 residues. Supplemented by reference TRBV19 and TRBJ2-6, the full variable domain reads DGGITQSPKYLFRKEGQNVTLSCEQNLNHDAMYWYRQDPGQGLRLIYYSQIVNDFQKGDIAEGYSVSREKKESFPLTVTSAQKNPTAFYLCASSSRDANSGANVLTFGAGSRLTVL.

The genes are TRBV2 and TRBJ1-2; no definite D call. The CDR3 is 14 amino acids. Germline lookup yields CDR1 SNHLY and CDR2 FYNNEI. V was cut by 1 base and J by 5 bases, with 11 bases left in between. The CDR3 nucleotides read TGTGCCAGCAGTGAAGGTGGGTGGGAATATGGCTACACCTTC. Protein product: CASSEGGWEYGYTF.

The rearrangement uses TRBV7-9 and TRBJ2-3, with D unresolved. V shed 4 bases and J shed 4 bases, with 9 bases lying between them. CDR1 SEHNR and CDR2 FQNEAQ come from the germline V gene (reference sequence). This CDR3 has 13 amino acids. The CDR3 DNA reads TGTGCCAGCAGCTCCCAGGAGTCAGATACGCAGTATTTT. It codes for CASSSQESDTQYF.